What follows are 21 T cell receptor beta chains derived from one specimen sequenced in a study of cytomegalovirus exposure and HLA in healthy donors. PCR involved 60 Vbeta and 13 Jbeta primers. Clones were sequenced by immunoSEQ multiplex PCR, and TCRdb holds only the in-frame ones, with some missing. The data hold about 130,000 clones, with 80% observed a single time. The sample was PBMCs. These receptors came from a man aged 25 to 40 in good health.

The rearrangement links TRBV19 to TRBJ1-1, with a weak D call TRBD1 (5 bases). The CDR3 runs 11 residues. In germline, CDR1 is LNHDA, CDR2 SQIVND (reference sequence). Trimming pared 10 bases from V and 7 bases from J, leaving 13 bases between. The CDR3 DNA is TGTGCCACCCTCGGGGGGGGTGAAGCTTTCTTT. Protein: CATLGGGEAFF.

This sequence joins TRBV2 and TRBJ1-6, with TRBD1 matching over 7 bases. The V segment lost 4 bases and the J segment 9 bases; nucleotides outside the gene matches: 3. This CDR3 spans 13 amino acids. Per germline, CDR1 SNHLY and CDR2 FYNNEI. The CDR3 loop is CASSGRDSSPLHF. The CDR3 bases are TGTGCCAGCAGTGGTCGGGACAGTTCACCCCTCCACTTT.

The chain couples TRBV10-3 to TRBJ2-5; 10 nucleotides line up with TRBD2. This CDR3 contains 18 residues. The junction had 14 bases not matched to a gene; V was cut back by 4 bases and J by 3 bases. Germline V gene lookup returns CDR1 ENHRY and CDR2 SYGVKD. The CDR3 sequence is CAISASSGSGGREETQYF. CDR3 bases: TGTGCCATCAGTGCGTCTAGCGGGAGCGGGGGTCGGGAAGAGACCCAGTACTTC.

J is TRBJ1-2 and V is TRBV30, with D hard to call. Between the trimmed V and J ends, which lost 4 bases and 8 bases, there was a span of 17 bases. Germline CDR1 is GTSNPN and CDR2 is SVGIG (reference sequence). The CDR3 runs to 13 residues. As DNA, the CDR3 is TGTGCCTGGACCGTCTATGCCTACGGGGGCTACACCTTC. Protein sequence: CAWTVYAYGGYTF.

This chain links TRBV7-2 with TRBJ1-2; D ambiguous. The germline V gene encodes CDR1 SGHTA and CDR2 FQGNSA. This CDR3 is built from 14 residues. The ends were cut back, 1 base at V and 4 bases at J, with 10 bases in the middle. DNA for the CDR3: TGTGCCAGCAGCTTAGGCCTGCAGGTCTATGGCTACACCTTC. It is translated as CASSLGLQVYGYTF.

This chain joins TRBV28 and TRBJ1-1; TRBD1 aligns across 8 bases. From germline, CDR1 is MDHEN and CDR2 SYDVKM. The CDR3 covers 15 residues. Trimming at V came to 5 bases and at J to 3 bases, leaving 8 bases not matched to a gene. The CDR3 DNA is TGTGCCAGCAGTGAACAGGGGGGAAGTCACACTGAAGCTTTCTTT. It yields the protein CASSEQGGSHTEAFF. The full variable domain, its missing parts supplied by reference TRBV28 and TRBJ1-1, is DVKVTQSSRYLVKRTGEKVFLECVQDMDHENMFWYRQDPGLGLRLIYFSYDVKMKEKGDIPEGYSVSREKKERFSLILESASTNQTSMYLCASSEQGGSHTEAFFGQGTRLTVV.

The rearrangement joins TRBV5-4 to TRBJ2-2; 9 bases match TRBD2. Per germline, CDR1 SGHNT and CDR2 YYREEE (reference sequence). The CDR3 covers 16 residues. V was clipped by 1 base and J by 2 bases; unmatched bases: 3. CDR3 sequence (DNA): TGTGCCAGCAGCTTGCGGCTAGCGGGAAACACCGGGGAGCTGTTTTTT. This translates into CASSLRLAGNTGELFF.

The rearrangement links TRBV6-5 to TRBJ2-3, with TRBD1 as a possible D gene (7 bases). This CDR3 has 15 amino acids. Germline CDR1 and CDR2: MNHEY and SVGAGI. Trimming took off 2 bases at V and 3 bases at J, with 12 bases between the two ends. This CDR3 reads CASSYEQGGTDTQYF. CDR3 bases: TGTGCCAGCAGTTACGAGCAGGGGGGAACAGATACGCAGTATTTT.

This chain joins TRBV6-1 and TRBJ1-4; 8 bases fit TRBD1. Looked up from germline, CDR1 is MNHNS and CDR2 is SASEGT. The CDR3 has 16 amino acids. Trimming removed 1 base from V and 3 bases from J; junction bases left unmatched: 4. The CDR3 DNA follows: TGTGCCAGCAGTGAAGACAGGGGGATGGCTAATGAAAAACTGTTTTTT. It codes for CASSEDRGMANEKLFF.

V and J are TRBV19 and TRBJ1-4; TRBD1 matches 8 bases. The CDR3 loop spans 14 amino acids. After removal of 5 bases from V and 8 bases from J, the junction contained 7 bases not matched to a gene. The germline CDR1 and CDR2 sequences are LNHDA and SQIVND (reference sequence). In DNA, the CDR3 is TGTGCCAGTAGTGTTGGACAGGGAGGGGAAAAACTGTTTTTT. This sequence encodes CASSVGQGGEKLFF.

The rearrangement joins TRBV7-9 to TRBJ2-1, with TRBD2 matching over 7 bases. The V and J ends lost 1 base and 6 bases, in that order; junction bases with no gene match: 9. Germline V CDR1 and CDR2: SEHNR, FQNEAQ (reference sequence). This CDR3 contains 16 residues. The CDR3 here is CASSLVGGYETNEQFF. The CDR3 DNA is TGTGCCAGCAGCTTAGTGGGAGGGTACGAAACCAATGAGCAGTTCTTC.

The genes are TRBV30 and TRBJ1-1; 8 bases line up with TRBD1. CDR1 is GTSNPN and CDR2 is SVGIG in the germline V gene (reference sequence). Trimming cost V 5 bases and J 4 bases; bases outside gene matches: 15. The CDR3 length is 16 residues. The chain's CDR3 is CAWVLPGQAAGTEAFF. In nucleotides, the CDR3 is TGTGCCTGGGTCCTCCCGGGACAGGCTGCCGGCACTGAAGCTTTCTTT.

Only one count was recorded for this clone. The J gene is TRBJ2-7, the V gene TRBV27, with D hard to call. The CDR3 is made up of 14 amino acids. Germline-derived CDR1 and CDR2 are MNHEY and SMNVEV (reference sequence). The V end was cut by 5 bases, the J end by 2 bases, with 13 bases between. CDR3 in DNA: TGTGCCAGCAGTCACCCCCGGGTTCCCTACGAGCAGTACTTC. Translating it yields CASSHPRVPYEQYF.

V is TRBV25-1 and J is TRBJ1-5, with D perhaps TRBD1 (5 bases). The CDR3 length is 12 residues. CDR1 is MGHDK and CDR2 is SYGVNS in the germline V gene. V shed 3 bases and J shed 8 bases, with 8 bases lying between them. The CDR3 reads CASSDSGKPQHF. CDR3 nucleotide sequence: TGTGCCAGCAGTGACTCAGGGAAGCCCCAGCATTTT. Based on the CDR3 plus reference TRBV25-1 and TRBJ1-5, the full variable domain is EADIYQTPRYLVIGTGKKITLECSQTMGHDKMYWYQQDPGMELHLIHYSYGVNSTEKGDLSSESTVSRIRTEHFPLTLESARPSHTSQYLCASSDSGKPQHFGDGTRLSIL.

This chain links TRBV27 with TRBJ2-1; 8 bases fit TRBD2. The V segment lost 0 bases and the J segment 8 bases; nucleotides outside the gene matches: 6. Germline values: CDR1 MNHEY, CDR2 SMNVEV (reference sequence). The CDR3 has 15 amino acids. CDR3 DNA: TGTGCCAGCAGTTTATCGCCGGGAGGGCCGGATGAGCAGTTCTTC. Amino acids: CASSLSPGGPDEQFF.

The V call is TRBV27, the J call TRBJ2-3; D call uncertain. V lost 3 bases to trimming and J lost 1 base, with 8 bases between them. This CDR3 contains 14 residues. Per the germline V gene, CDR1 is MNHEY and CDR2 is SMNVEV (reference sequence). CDR3 loop: CASSFLPRTDTQYF. The CDR3, as DNA: TGTGCCAGCAGTTTCCTCCCCCGCACAGATACGCAGTATTTT.

The V call is TRBV19, the J call TRBJ2-1; tentatively, D is TRBD2 (6 bases). This CDR3 spans 11 amino acids. CDR1 is LNHDA and CDR2 is SQIVND in the germline V gene (reference sequence). Trimming left V 7 bases short and J 6 bases short, with 7 bases between. CDR3 protein: CASKGGNEQFF. CDR3 bases: TGTGCCAGTAAGGGAGGCAATGAGCAGTTCTTC.

V is TRBV28 and J is TRBJ2-7, with D hard to call. Trimming took 3 bases from V and 2 from J, leaving 5 bases between them. Germline CDR1 and CDR2: MDHEN and SYDVKM. The CDR3 contains 12 residues. The CDR3 here is CASSLGAYEQYF. CDR3 DNA sequence: TGTGCCAGCAGTTTGGGCGCCTACGAGCAGTACTTC.

The genes are TRBV7-3 and TRBJ2-3; 9 bases align to TRBD1. Germline CDR1 SGHTA, CDR2 FQGTGA. After removal of 5 bases from V and 3 bases from J, the junction contained 6 bases not matched to a gene. The CDR3 runs to 15 residues. The CDR3 DNA follows: TGTGCCAGCAGCCAACAGGGGACAGGGACAGATACGCAGTATTTT. It yields the protein CASSQQGTGTDTQYF. Supplemented by reference TRBV7-3 and TRBJ2-3, the full variable domain reads GAGVSQTPSNKVTEKGKYVELRCDPISGHTALYWYRQSLGQGPEFLIYFQGTGAADDSGLPNDRFFAVRPEGSVSTLKIQRTERGDSAVYLCASSQQGTGTDTQYFGPGTRLTVL.

The V and J genes are TRBV27 and TRBJ2-3, with a tentative D call TRBD1 (5 bases). The CDR3 covers 15 residues. CDR1 MNHEY and CDR2 SMNVEV come from the germline V gene (reference sequence). Trimming removed 2 bases at V and 4 bases at J, with 13 bases between. CDR3 sequence (DNA): TGTGCCAGCAGTTTAGGCAGGGCAAGCGCAGATACGCAGTATTTT. Amino acid sequence: CASSLGRASADTQYF.

The chain is built from TRBV19 and TRBJ2-5; a possible D gene is TRBD1 (6 bases). The J call may be wrong; the DNA end is better matched by TRBJ2-7. The CDR3 covers 13 residues. CDR1 is LNHDA, CDR2 SQIVND, per germline (reference sequence). The CDR3 reads CASSNPGAYEQYF. CDR3 DNA: TGTGCCAGTAGTAACCCAGGGGCCTACGAGCAGTACTTC.